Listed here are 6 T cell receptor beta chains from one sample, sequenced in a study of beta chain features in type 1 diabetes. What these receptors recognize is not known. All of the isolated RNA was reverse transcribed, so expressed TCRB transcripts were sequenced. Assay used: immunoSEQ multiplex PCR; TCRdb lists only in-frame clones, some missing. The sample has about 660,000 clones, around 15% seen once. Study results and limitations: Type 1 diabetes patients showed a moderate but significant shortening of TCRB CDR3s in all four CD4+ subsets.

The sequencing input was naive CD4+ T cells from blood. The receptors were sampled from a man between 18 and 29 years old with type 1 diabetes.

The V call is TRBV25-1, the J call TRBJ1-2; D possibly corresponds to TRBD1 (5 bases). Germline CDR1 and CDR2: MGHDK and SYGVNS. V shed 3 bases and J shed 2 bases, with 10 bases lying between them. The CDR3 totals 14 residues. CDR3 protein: CASSDREVNYGYTF. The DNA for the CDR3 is TGTGCCAGCAGTGACAGGGAGGTGAACTATGGCTACACCTTC.

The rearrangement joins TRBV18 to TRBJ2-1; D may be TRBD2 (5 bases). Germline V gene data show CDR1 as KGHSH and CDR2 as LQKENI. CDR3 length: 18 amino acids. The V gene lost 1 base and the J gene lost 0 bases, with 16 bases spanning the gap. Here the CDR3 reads CASSPRMAGFDSYNEQFF. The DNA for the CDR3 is TGTGCCAGCTCACCACGGATGGCGGGTTTCGACTCCTACAATGAGCAGTTCTTC.

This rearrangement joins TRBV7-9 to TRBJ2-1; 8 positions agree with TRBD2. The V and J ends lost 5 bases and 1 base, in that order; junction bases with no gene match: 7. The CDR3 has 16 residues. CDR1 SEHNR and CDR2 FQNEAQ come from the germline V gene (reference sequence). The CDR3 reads CASSLELAASYNEQFF. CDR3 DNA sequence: TGTGCCAGCAGCCTAGAACTAGCGGCATCCTACAATGAGCAGTTCTTC.

As DNA, the CDR3 is TGCGCCAGCAGCCAAGAGGATAGCGGCTACAATGAGCAGTTCTTC. It translates to CASSQEDSGYNEQFF. The V call is TRBV4-1, the J call TRBJ2-1, with D perhaps matching TRBD2 (6 bases). V was shortened by 0 bases and J by 3 bases, with 9 bases between the two germline ends. CDR1 and CDR2 from the germline V gene are MGHRA and YSYEKL. CDR3 size: 15 residues.

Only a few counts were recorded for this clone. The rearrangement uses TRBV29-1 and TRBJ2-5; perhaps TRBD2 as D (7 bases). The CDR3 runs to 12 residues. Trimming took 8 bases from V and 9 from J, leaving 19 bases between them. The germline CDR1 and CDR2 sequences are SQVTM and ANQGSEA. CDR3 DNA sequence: TGCAGCCCCCGGCTACAGGGAGGGTCCCAGTACTTC. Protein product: CSPRLQGGSQYF.

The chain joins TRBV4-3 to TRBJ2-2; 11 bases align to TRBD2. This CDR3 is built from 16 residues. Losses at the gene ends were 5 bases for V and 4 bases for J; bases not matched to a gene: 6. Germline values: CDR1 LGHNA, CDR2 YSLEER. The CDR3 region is CASSSRLAGITGELFF. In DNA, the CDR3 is TGCGCCAGCAGCTCCCGACTAGCGGGGATCACCGGGGAGCTGTTTTTT.